The 9 T cell receptor beta chains below come from one sample, sequenced in a study of T cell changes during pregnancy in multiple sclerosis. Profiling relied on immunoSEQ multiplex PCR, and the TCRdb table lists in-frame clones only, not all of them. Of some 81,000 clones in the sample, about 93% are singletons; the top ten hold just over 2.5%. This specimen was peripheral blood, taken after pregnancy. These receptors all come from a female donor in good health, enrolled as a control in a pregnancy study.

The chain combines TRBV7-3 with TRBJ1-1, with TRBD1 matching 7 bases. This CDR3 is built from 13 residues. The V and J ends lost 6 bases and 8 bases, in that order; junction bases with no gene match: 9. Germline V CDR1 and CDR2: SGHTA, FQGTGA. The CDR3 DNA sequence: TGTGCCAGCAGTTCAGACACAGGGGTCGAAGCTTTCTTT. This translates into CASSSDTGVEAFF.

The CDR3 region is CASSPRQGLFSYEQYF. The CDR3 DNA reads as TGTGCCAGCTCACCGCGCCAGGGTTTGTTCTCGTACGAGCAGTACTTC. J is TRBJ2-7 and V is TRBV18, with D perhaps matching TRBD1 (5 bases). Germline V gene data show CDR1 as KGHSH and CDR2 as LQKENI. V was pared by 3 bases and J by 4 bases, with 19 bases between. The CDR3 totals 16 residues.

V usage is TRBV5-6 and J usage is TRBJ1-2; no clear D. CDR1 is SGHDT and CDR2 is YYEEEE in the germline V gene. The CDR3 covers 14 residues. With 0 bases removed from V and 3 bases from J, the gap between germline ends came to 9 bases. The CDR3 DNA follows: TGTGCCAGCAGCTTGGGTGGAGGGTACTATGGCTACACCTTC. Encoded protein: CASSLGGGYYGYTF.

The gene calls are TRBV12-5 and TRBJ2-1, with 11 bases matching TRBD1. Germline assignment: CDR1 LGHNT and CDR2 FRNRAP. The V and J ends lost 0 bases and 4 bases, in that order; junction bases with no gene match: 11. CDR3 size: 19 residues. The CDR3 here is CASGLVLLLDRGLYNEQFF. The CDR3 region has the DNA TGTGCTAGTGGTTTGGTCCTCCTCCTGGACAGGGGGCTGTACAATGAGCAGTTCTTC. The full variable domain, its missing parts supplied by reference TRBV12-5 and TRBJ2-1, is DARVTQTPRHKVTEMGQEVTMRCQPILGHNTVFWYRQTMMQGLELLAYFRNRAPLDDSGMPKDRFSAEMPDATLATLKIQPSEPRDSAVYFCASGLVLLLDRGLYNEQFFGPGTRLTVL.

V and J are TRBV5-8 and TRBJ1-5, with D perhaps matching TRBD1 (5 bases). With 0 bases removed from V and 7 bases from J, the gap between germline ends came to 8 bases. In germline, CDR1 is SGHTS, CDR2 YDEGEE. The CDR3 contains 13 residues. The CDR3 protein is CASSLEQGQPQHF. CDR3 sequence (DNA): TGTGCCAGCAGCTTGGAGCAGGGACAGCCCCAGCATTTT.

This clone came up once. This same CDR3 is encoded by further DNA sequences in the sample. The rearrangement links TRBV18 to TRBJ2-1; TRBD2 matches 15 bases. The ends lost 3 bases at V and 7 bases at J; junction bases unmatched: 1. The CDR3 is 15 amino acids. Germline V gives CDR1 KGHSH, CDR2 LQKENI. The DNA of the CDR3 is TGTGCCAGCTCACCTGGGACTAGCGGGGGGAATGAGCAGTTCTTC. Amino acid sequence: CASSPGTSGGNEQFF.

This rearrangement joins TRBV13 to TRBJ1-1; 7 bases agree with TRBD1. The CDR3 loop spans 14 amino acids. V shed 1 base, J shed 7 bases, and the junction held 6 bases outside the gene matches. Germline assignment: CDR1 PRHDT and CDR2 FYEKMQ (reference sequence). CDR3 nucleotides: TGTGCCAGCAGCTTAGTGGGGACAGTGCTTGAAGCTTTCTTT. It is translated as CASSLVGTVLEAFF.

J is TRBJ2-7 and V is TRBV4-3; 9 bases align to TRBD1. V gave up 1 base and J gave up 3 bases; unmatched junction bases: 4. The CDR3 loop spans 15 amino acids. Per germline, CDR1 LGHNA and CDR2 YSLEER. The CDR3 DNA reads as TGCGCCAGCAGCCAAGGTCGGGGACAGGGCTACGAGCAGTACTTC. Amino acid sequence: CASSQGRGQGYEQYF.

This clone was seen only once. V is TRBV5-6 and J is TRBJ1-1; 7 positions match TRBD1. Germline values: CDR1 SGHDT, CDR2 YYEEEE. The CDR3 is 13 amino acids. J gave up 0 bases and V 10 bases, and 6 bases lay outside the gene matches. In DNA form, the CDR3 reads TGTGCCGCCGGGACAGCGATGAACACTGAAGCTTTCTTT. It encodes CAAGTAMNTEAFF.